The clone carrying this T cell receptor (beta chain) showed up just a few times. The antigen is undetermined. The data belong to a study of neoadjuvant anti-PD-1 for oral cavity cancer. At the level of the study: Patients without progression received a fourth nivolumab dose around day 43, then surgical resection on days 50-56. Study-wide results and limits: PBMC Gini-index clonality exceeded responders' in non-responders post-nivolumab. Higher pretreatment Treg/Th17 ratios tracked higher pretreatment blood clonality.

PBMC libraries mostly used roughly 460 ng of input genomic DNA, with six replicates per sample. Clones were read by immunoSEQ multiplex PCR, and TCRdb kept only the in-frame ones, dropping some. This table has roughly 13,000 clones, about two thirds appearing once. The CDR3 extends over 13 amino acids. Germline V gene sequence: CDR1 SQVTM, CDR2 ANQGSEA. V dropped 6 bases and J dropped 0 bases, with 9 bases sitting between them. The source material was PBMCs, sampled before nivolumab (anti-PD-1) treatment. The receptor's source is a person aged 40 to 85 with oral cavity squamous cell carcinoma. The rearrangement joins TRBV29-1 to TRBJ1-3; no clear D gene. The CDR3 DNA follows: TGCAGCGTATCCAAAAGCTCTGGAAACACCATATATTTT. As protein: CSVSKSSGNTIYF.